Listed below are T cell receptor beta chains from one sample, sequenced in a study of control samples from healthy donors and cancer patients. The protocol was immunoSEQ multiplex PCR, while the TCRdb copy is restricted to in-frame clones and leaves out a portion. The sample has more than 35,000 clones, 83% seen once. The sample taken for sequencing was PBMCs. All receptors come from a woman between 55 and 75 years old with lung cancer. The CDR3 runs from the conserved cysteine through the conserved F or W. A D gene is named only where the DNA matches it firmly. Some rows have no size entry. The others give once, few or many, or a class for an expanded clone.

j_call v_call d_call cdr3_length clone_size cdr3_nt cdr3_aa
TRBJ1-1 TRBV5-5 NA 16 NA TGTGCCAGCAGCTTGGGAGGGGTCGGGGTGAACACTGAAGCTTTCTTT CASSLGGVGVNTEAFF
TRBJ1-1 TRBV5-4 NA 16 NA TGTGCCAGCAGCTTGGGGGGTAGGTCTTTGAACACTGAAGCTTTCTTT CASSLGGRSLNTEAFF
TRBJ2-5 TRBV7-9 NA 14 once TGTGCCAGCAGCCCCACAGGAGAGTGGGAGACCCAGTACTTC CASSPTGEWETQYF
TRBJ1-1 TRBV4-1 NA 14 NA TGCGCCAGCAGCCCGGGACGGCGGGAGAGACAGGCTTTCTTT CASSPGRRERQAFF
TRBJ1-2 TRBV5-6 NA 12 NA TGTGCCAGCAGCCTTGGACAGCACTATGGTGTCTTC CASSLGQHYGVF
TRBJ2-1 TRBV12-3/TRBV12-4 NA 12 once TGTGCCAGCAGACAGGGCTGGAATGAGCAGTTCTTC CASRQGWNEQFF
TRBJ1-2 TRBV6-5 NA 13 few TGTGCCAGCAGTTGGGACACCGCCTATGGCTACACCTTC CASSWDTAYGYTF
TRBJ2-3 TRBV7-2 NA 18 NA TGTGCCAGCAGCCAACAAATGGGTTGGTCAGGGGTCCCAGATACGCAGTATTTT CASSQQMGWSGVPDTQYF
TRBJ2-2 TRBV9 TRBD2 16 NA TGTGCCAGCAGTAGGGGACTAGCGGGAGTGTCCGGGGAGCTGTTTTTT CASSRGLAGVSGELFF
TRBJ2-7 TRBV14 NA 12 NA TGTGCCAGCAGCCAAGGCCGATACGAGCAGTACTTC CASSQGRYEQYF
TRBJ1-6 TRBV6-5 TRBD1 13 NA TGTGCCAGCAGGGACAGGGAAAATTCACCCCTCCACTTT CASRDRENSPLHF
TRBJ2-5 TRBV9 NA 15 NA TGTGCCAGCAGCGTAGAAATCCGAGGACAAGAGACCCAGTACTTC CASSVEIRGQETQYF
TRBJ1-1 TRBV3-1/TRBV3-2 NA 15 few TGTGCCAGCAGCCAAGTTAGGCAGGGGTTGGCTGAAGCTTTCTTT CASSQVRQGLAEAFF
TRBJ2-3 TRBV6-6 NA 13 few TGTGCCAGCAGAGGTGGAGGTACAGATACGCAGTATTTT CASRGGGTDTQYF
TRBJ2-3 TRBV18 TRBD1 15 NA TGTGCCAGCTCACGTAGGGACAGGGGAACAGATACGCAGTATTTT CASSRRDRGTDTQYF
TRBJ2-2 TRBV7-3 NA 12 NA TGTGCCAGCAGCTCGGCTTTCGGGGAGCTGTTTTTT CASSSAFGELFF
TRBJ2-1 TRBV11-1 NA 13 NA TGTGCCAGCAGCTTCGGCCCCTACAATGAGCAGTTCTTC CASSFGPYNEQFF
TRBJ1-2 TRBV19 TRBD1 15 NA TGTGCCAGTAGTATTCGACAGGGGGCGTTGGATGGCTACACCTTC CASSIRQGALDGYTF
TRBJ1-2 TRBV2 NA 10 NA TGTGCCAGCAGGGGGTATGGCTACACCTTC CASRGYGYTF
TRBJ1-5 TRBV7-9 TRBD1 16 NA TGTGCCAGCAGCTCGACAGGGGTTGCAAGCAATCAGCCCCAGCATTTT CASSSTGVASNQPQHF
TRBJ1-2 TRBV2 NA 12 once TGTGCCAGCACAGGGGACGGCTATGGCTACACCTTC CASTGDGYGYTF
TRBJ2-1 TRBV5-6 NA 11 once TGTGCCAGCACCCGTTACAATGAGCAGTTCTTC CASTRYNEQFF